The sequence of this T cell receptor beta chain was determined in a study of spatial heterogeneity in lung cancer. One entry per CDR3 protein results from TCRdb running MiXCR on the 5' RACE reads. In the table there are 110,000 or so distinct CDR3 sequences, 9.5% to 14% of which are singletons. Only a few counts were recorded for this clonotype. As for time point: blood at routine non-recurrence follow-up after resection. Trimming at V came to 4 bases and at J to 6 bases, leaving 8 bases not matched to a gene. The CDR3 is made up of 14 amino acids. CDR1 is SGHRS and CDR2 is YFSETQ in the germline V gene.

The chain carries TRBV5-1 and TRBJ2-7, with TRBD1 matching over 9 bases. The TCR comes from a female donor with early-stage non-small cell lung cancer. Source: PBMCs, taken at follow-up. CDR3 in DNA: TGCGCCAGCAGCCAAACAGGGGGCCGAGGCGAGCAGTACTTC. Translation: CASSQTGGRGEQYF.